The 6 T cell receptor beta chains below all came from one sample that was sequenced in a study of blood T cell repertoires in COVID-19. The table came from immunoSEQ multiplex PCR; TCRdb's copy has only in-frame clones and leaves some out. The sample consists of roughly 100,000 clones, around four fifths of them appearing once. Input material: peripheral blood. The receptors were sampled from a human donor in a cohort sampled during active COVID-19.

The chain combines TRBV7-2 with TRBJ2-1; D possibly corresponds to TRBD1 (5 bases). V was cut by 11 bases and J by 1 base, with 12 bases left in between. Germline loops: CDR1 SGHTA, CDR2 FQGNSA. The CDR3 length is 13 residues. CDR3 loop: CAGAMNSYNEQFF. The CDR3 region has the DNA TGTGCCGGGGCTATGAATTCCTACAATGAGCAGTTCTTC.

V is TRBV18 and J is TRBJ2-2, with 10 nucleotides matching TRBD1. Germline V gives CDR1 KGHSH, CDR2 LQKENI. This CDR3 contains 18 residues. V lost 3 bases, J lost 6 bases, and 13 bases stayed unmatched. In nucleotides, the CDR3 is TGTGCCAGCTCACCCCAACGCGCCAGACAGGGGGCGGCCGGGGAGCTGTTTTTT. This codes for CASSPQRARQGAAGELFF.

The V and J genes are TRBV5-1 and TRBJ2-1; D not resolved. Germline CDR1 SGHRS, CDR2 YFSETQ. This CDR3 has 16 amino acids. V gave up 0 bases and J gave up 0 bases, with 10 bases separating them. The CDR3 spells CASSLDPSSSYNEQFF. The CDR3 bases are TGCGCCAGCAGCTTGGATCCCTCGAGCTCCTACAATGAGCAGTTCTTC.

This clone turned up a few times. The gene calls are TRBV28 and TRBJ1-5; D might be TRBD1 (5 bases). V was cut by 7 bases and J by 0 bases, with 13 bases left in between. Germline CDR1 and CDR2: MDHEN and SYDVKM. The CDR3 consists of 15 residues. The CDR3 DNA follows: TGTGCCAGCAAAAACGGGGGGTATAGCAATCAGCCCCAGCATTTT. It encodes CASKNGGYSNQPQHF.

The chain carries TRBV27 and TRBJ2-2; a weak D match, TRBD2 (7 bases). The V gene's germline CDR1 is MNHEY and CDR2 SMNVEV (reference sequence). V lost 8 bases and J 6 bases, leaving 19 bases between the germline ends. The CDR3 extends over 15 amino acids. The CDR3 nucleotides read TGTGCCAGCCGTCCAGGTCAGGGGAGGGCCGGGGAGCTGTTTTTT. This codes for CASRPGQGRAGELFF.

The chain links TRBV5-1 to TRBJ1-1; TRBD1 agrees at 9 bases. Germline CDR1 and CDR2: SGHRS and YFSETQ. CDR3 size: 13 residues. V shed 4 bases and J 7 bases; nucleotides not matched to a gene: 5. Here the CDR3 reads CASSLGQGREAFF. The DNA for the CDR3 is TGCGCCAGCAGCCTGGGACAGGGCCGTGAAGCTTTCTTT.